This T cell receptor (beta chain) was recorded in a study of identical twins. TCRdb passed the 5' RACE reads through MiXCR, listing each CDR3 protein once. The table shows approximately 500,000 distinct CDR3 sequences, with 20% to 30% occurring only once. Trimming removed 2 bases at V and 4 bases at J, with 9 bases between. The CDR3 runs 14 residues. The same specimen was also included in a second study, on T cells expressing NK-cell markers. Per that study: In several experiments, an anti-gamma-delta TCR antibody restricted sorting to alpha-beta TCR T cells.

V gene TRBV12-3 or TRBV12-4 combines with J gene TRBJ1-3; D not certain. Input material: CD4+ T cells sorted from blood. This receptor was taken from a woman younger than 35 in good health. The CDR3 nucleotides are TGTGCCAGCAGTTTACGGCAGACAGGAAACACCATATATTTT. Translation gives CASSLRQTGNTIYF.